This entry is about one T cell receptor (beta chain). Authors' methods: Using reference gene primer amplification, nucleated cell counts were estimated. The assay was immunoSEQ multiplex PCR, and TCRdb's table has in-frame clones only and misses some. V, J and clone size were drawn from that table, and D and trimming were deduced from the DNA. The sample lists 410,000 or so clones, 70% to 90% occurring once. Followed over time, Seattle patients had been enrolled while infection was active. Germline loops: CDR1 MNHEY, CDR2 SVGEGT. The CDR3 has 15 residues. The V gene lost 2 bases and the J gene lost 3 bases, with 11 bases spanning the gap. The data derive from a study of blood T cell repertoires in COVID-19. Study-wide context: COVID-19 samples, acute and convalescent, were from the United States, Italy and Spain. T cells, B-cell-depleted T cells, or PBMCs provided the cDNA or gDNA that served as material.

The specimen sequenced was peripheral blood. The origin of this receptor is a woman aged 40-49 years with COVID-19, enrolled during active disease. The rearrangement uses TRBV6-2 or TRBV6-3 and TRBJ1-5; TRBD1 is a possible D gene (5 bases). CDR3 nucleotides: TGTGCCAGCAGTTACCATTCAGGGAACAATCAGCCCCAGCATTTT. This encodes CASSYHSGNNQPQHF.